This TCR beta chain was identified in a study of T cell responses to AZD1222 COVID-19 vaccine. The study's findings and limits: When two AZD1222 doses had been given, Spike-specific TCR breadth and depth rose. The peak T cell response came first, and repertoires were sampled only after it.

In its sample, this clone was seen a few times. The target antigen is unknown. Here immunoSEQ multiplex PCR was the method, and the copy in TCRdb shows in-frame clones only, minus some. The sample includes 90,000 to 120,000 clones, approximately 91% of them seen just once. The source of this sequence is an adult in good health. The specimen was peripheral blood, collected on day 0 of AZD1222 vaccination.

Here the CDR3 reads CASRYSGTENTEAFF. DNA of the CDR3: TGCGCCAGCAGATATTCCGGGACAGAGAACACTGAAGCTTTCTTT. This chain joins TRBV5-1 and TRBJ1-1, with TRBD1 matching 7 bases. The CDR3 totals 15 residues. V lost 5 bases and J lost 1; bases outside the gene matches: 8. CDR1 is SGHRS, CDR2 YFSETQ, per germline.